Described below is a single T cell receptor (beta chain) sequence and its context. The table came from immunoSEQ multiplex PCR; TCRdb's copy has only in-frame clones and leaves some out. The sample holds more than 300,000 clones, 91% seen once. This sample was included in a study of blood T cell repertoires in COVID-19. The TCR was taken from a woman under 30 who had recovered from COVID-19. The sample consisted of peripheral blood.

The CDR3 reads CASSRDLGLPPEAFF. For the CDR3, the DNA is TGTGCCAGCAGTAGAGACCTGGGACTACCCCCTGAAGCTTTCTTT. V is TRBV6-2 or TRBV6-3 and J is TRBJ1-1, with TRBD1 as a possible D gene (5 bases). Germline loops: CDR1 MNHEY, CDR2 SVGEGT. Trimming cost V 5 bases and J 6 bases, with 19 bases left between them. There are 15 residues in the CDR3.